What follows describes a single T cell receptor beta chain. Its antigen is unidentified. V dropped 6 bases and J dropped 6 bases, with 21 bases sitting between them. The CDR3 contains 16 residues. CDR1 and CDR2 (germline): SGHAT, FQNNGV. The sample belongs to a study of T cells in Graves' hyperthyroidism and ophthalmopathy. Study at large: Before any treatment, at initial diagnosis, peripheral blood was collected. Study-level points and caveats: From stable hyperthyroidism, ophthalmopathy was separated by a 13 V-J model. Appearing also in blood were most of the thyroid clonotypes expanded above 0.001.

The investigators amplified TCR beta CDR3 regions from RNA transcripts. A first-round RT-PCR of the TCR CDR3 used the HTBI primer set. TCRdb redid the calling of the multiplex PCR reads with MiXCR, one entry per CDR3 protein. The sample records about 380,000 distinct CDR3 sequences, approximately 17% being singletons. Diagnoses rested on clinical symptoms, serum thyroxine and TRAb, thyroid ultrasound and orbital computed tomography. The rearrangement links TRBV11-2 to TRBJ2-1, with D maybe TRBD2 (6 bases). Material for sequencing was blood. The TCR originated in a young man with Graves' ophthalmopathy. As DNA, the CDR3 is TGTGCCAGCAGGACAATCGGGGGAGTGATAAGCAATGAGCAGTTCTTC. It specifies CASRTIGGVISNEQFF.